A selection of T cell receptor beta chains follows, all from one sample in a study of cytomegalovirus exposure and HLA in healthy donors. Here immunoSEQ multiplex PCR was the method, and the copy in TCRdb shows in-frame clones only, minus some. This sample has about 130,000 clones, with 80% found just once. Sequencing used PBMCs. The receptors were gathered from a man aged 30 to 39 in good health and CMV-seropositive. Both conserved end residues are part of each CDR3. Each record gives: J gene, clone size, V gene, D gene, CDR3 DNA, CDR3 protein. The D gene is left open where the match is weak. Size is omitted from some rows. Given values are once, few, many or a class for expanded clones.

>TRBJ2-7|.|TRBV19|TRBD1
TGTGCCAGTAGTATAATAGGGACAGGGACTCACGAGCAGTACTTC
CASSIIGTGTHEQYF
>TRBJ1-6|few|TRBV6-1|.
TGTGCCAGCAGTGAATTCGGAAGAGGGTCACCCCTCCACTTT
CASSEFGRGSPLHF
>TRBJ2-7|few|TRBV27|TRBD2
TGTGCCAGCAGTCGGATAGCGGGCGAGGGCTACGAGCAGTACTTC
CASSRIAGEGYEQYF
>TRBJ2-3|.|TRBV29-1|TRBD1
TGCAGCGTTGAAGGACAGGGTAGCACAGATACGCAGTATTTT
CSVEGQGSTDTQYF
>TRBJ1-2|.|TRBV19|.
TGTGCCAGTAGTCCTCGGGGGGACTGGTGGGGCTATGGCTACACCTTC
CASSPRGDWWGYGYTF
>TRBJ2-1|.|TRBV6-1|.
TGTGCCAGCAGTCCCCAGGCGTCCTACAATGAGCAGTTCTTC
CASSPQASYNEQFF
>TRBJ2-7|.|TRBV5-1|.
TGCGCCAGCAGCTTGCGCGGTTCCTACGAGCAGTACTTC
CASSLRGSYEQYF
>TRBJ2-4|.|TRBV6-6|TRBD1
TGTGCCAGCAGTCGGGGACAGGGAGGGCAAAACATTCAGTACTTC
CASSRGQGGQNIQYF
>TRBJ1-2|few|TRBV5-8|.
TGTGCCAGCAGCTTTACAGTAGGCACCTTC
CASSFTVGTF
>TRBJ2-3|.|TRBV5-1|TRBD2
TGCGCCAGCAGCTTCGAGCGGGGGCCAAGCACAGATACGCAGTATTTT
CASSFERGPSTDTQYF
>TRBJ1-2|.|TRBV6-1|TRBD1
TGTGCCAGCAGTTGGGCAGGGGGCTATGGCTACACCTTC
CASSWAGGYGYTF
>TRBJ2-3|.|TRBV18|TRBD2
TGTGCCAGCTCACCCGGACTAGCGGGGGGGGAAGATACGCAGTATTTT
CASSPGLAGGEDTQYF
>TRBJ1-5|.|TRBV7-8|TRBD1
TGTGCCAGCAGCTCCGGGACAGGAGCCTATAGCAATCAGCCCCAGCATTTT
CASSSGTGAYSNQPQHF
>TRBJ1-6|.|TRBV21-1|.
TGTGCCAGCAGCAACTTACAGGGCGCCCCGGGGAATTCACCCCTCCACTTT
CASSNLQGAPGNSPLHF
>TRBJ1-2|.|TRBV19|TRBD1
TGTGCCAGTAGCACGACCAGGACAGGATACTATGGCTACACCTTC
CASSTTRTGYYGYTF
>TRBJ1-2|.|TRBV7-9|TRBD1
TGTGCCAGCAGCTCGAGACAGGGGAACTATGGCTACACCTTC
CASSSRQGNYGYTF
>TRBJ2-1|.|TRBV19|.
TGTGCCAGTAGTACCGGGACACATAACAATGAGCAGTTCTTC
CASSTGTHNNEQFF
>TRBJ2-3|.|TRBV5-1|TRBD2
TGCGCCAGCAGCCTGGGACTAGACACAGATACGCAGTATTTT
CASSLGLDTDTQYF
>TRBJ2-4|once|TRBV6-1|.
TGTGCCAGCAGTGACCCGGACAGAAACATTCAGTACTTC
CASSDPDRNIQYF
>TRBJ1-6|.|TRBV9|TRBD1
TGTGCCAGCAGCGTAGAGGGGACAGATAATTCACCCCTCCACTTT
CASSVEGTDNSPLHF
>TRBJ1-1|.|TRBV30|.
TGTGCCTGGACTCCCGTGAACACTGAAGCTTTCTTT
CAWTPVNTEAFF
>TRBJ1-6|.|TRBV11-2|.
TGTGCCAGCAGCTCCCAGGGGTTCAATTCACCCCTCCACTTT
CASSSQGFNSPLHF
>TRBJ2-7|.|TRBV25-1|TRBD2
TGTGCCAGCAGTGGGGATCGGTTGGTAGCGGGGGTTTACGAGCAGTACTTC
CASSGDRLVAGVYEQYF
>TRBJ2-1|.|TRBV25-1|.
TGTGCCAGCAGTGCCAGACTCTGGATCGGTGAGCAGTTCTTC
CASSARLWIGEQFF
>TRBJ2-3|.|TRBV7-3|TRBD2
TGTGCCAGCAGCTTACTTAGCGGGGCAGATACGCAGTATTTT
CASSLLSGADTQYF
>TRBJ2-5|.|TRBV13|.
TGTGCCAGCGCGCAGGGGCAAGAGACCCAGTACTTC
CASAQGQETQYF
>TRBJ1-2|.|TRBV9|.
TGTGCCAGCAGCGCGGAACCCGACACAAACTATGGCTACACCTTC
CASSAEPDTNYGYTF
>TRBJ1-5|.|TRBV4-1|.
TGCGCCAGCAGCCAAGTCCCAGGTCGGAGCAATCAGCCCCAGCATTTT
CASSQVPGRSNQPQHF
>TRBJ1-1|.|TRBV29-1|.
TGCAGCGTTGAAGGAGTGTCGGGGTACGTGGGGACTGAAGCTTTCTTT
CSVEGVSGYVGTEAFF
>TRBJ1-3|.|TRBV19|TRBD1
TGTGCCAGTAGTACCCACCCCGGGACAGGGGGAAACACCATATATTTT
CASSTHPGTGGNTIYF
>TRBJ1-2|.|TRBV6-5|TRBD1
TGTGCCTCACAAGTCGCGGGACAGGGACGATATGGCTACACCTTC
CASQVAGQGRYGYTF
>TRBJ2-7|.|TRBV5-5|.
TGTGCCAGCACCTTTCGTTCGACAGATTACGAGCAGTACTTC
CASTFRSTDYEQYF
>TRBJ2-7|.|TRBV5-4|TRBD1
TGTGCCAGCAGCCCGGGGACAGGGGGCGAGTACGAGCAGTACTTC
CASSPGTGGEYEQYF
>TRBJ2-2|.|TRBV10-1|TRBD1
TGCGCCAGCAGTATCGGGACAGTATCCACCGGGGAGCTGTTTTTT
CASSIGTVSTGELFF
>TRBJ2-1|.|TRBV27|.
TGTGCCAGCAGTGCCAAGCCCTACAATGAGCAGTTCTTC
CASSAKPYNEQFF
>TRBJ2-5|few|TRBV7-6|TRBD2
TGTGCCAGCAGCTTAGTAGCGGGGGGCTGGGTGGAGACCCAGTACTTC
CASSLVAGGWVETQYF
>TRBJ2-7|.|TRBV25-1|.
TGTGCCAGCGGGGGCACCCCCTACGAGCAGTACTTC
CASGGTPYEQYF
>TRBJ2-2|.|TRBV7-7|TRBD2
TGTGCCAGCAGCTTAGCCCTAGCGGGGGGCAGGACCGGGGAGCTGTTTTTT
CASSLALAGGRTGELFF
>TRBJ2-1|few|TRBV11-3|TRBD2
TGTGCCAGCAGCTTAACAGCGGGGGGTTACAATGAGCAGTTCTTC
CASSLTAGGYNEQFF
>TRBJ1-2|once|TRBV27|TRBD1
TGTGCCAGCAGTTTAGAAGGCAGGGGGGGCTACACCTTC
CASSLEGRGGYTF
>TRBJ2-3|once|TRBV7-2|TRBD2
TGTGCCAGCAGCCGGCGGTCCGGTAGCGGGGGAGATACGCAGTATTTT
CASSRRSGSGGDTQYF